This TCR beta chain was sequenced for a study of tumor-infiltrating lymphocytes in primary liver carcinoma. Production of TCR beta cDNA used around 500 ng total RNA together with a constant-region primer. The TCR beta library was amplified through three nested multiplex PCR rounds in a modified ARM-PCR procedure. From the multiplex PCR reads, TCRdb called clonotypes with MiXCR, one entry per CDR3 protein. The table has approximately 310,000 distinct CDR3 sequences, approximately 60% seen once. In this sample, this clonotype turned up a few times. Germline DNA was also extracted, and blood RNA derived from unsorted whole blood. This sequence was found in a man aged 35-49 years with primary liver carcinoma and hepatitis B virus infection. Sequencing was carried out using peripheral blood.

The CDR3 spells CASSLASGTNEQYF. The CDR3 DNA sequence: TGTGCCAGCAGCTTGGCTAGCGGTACCAACGAGCAGTACTTC. The chain links TRBV5-6 to TRBJ2-7, with 7 nucleotides matching TRBD2. Germline CDR1 SGHDT, CDR2 YYEEEE. This CDR3 comprises 14 residues. The trim removed 0 bases at V and 5 bases at J, leaving 5 bases unmatched.